This passage covers 31 T cell receptor beta chains from one sample sequenced in a study of regulatory T cells in long-lasting Graves disease. The sample's time point: newly diagnosed GD, antithyroid drugs for less than 3 months. PBMC RNA was the source of the TCR library. Assembly of TCR beta libraries relied on iRepertoire HTBI primers together with Arm-PCR of CDR3 regions. TCRdb called the multiplex PCR reads again in MiXCR, with one record for every CDR3 protein. The sample holds 400,000 to 500,000 distinct CDR3 sequences; 15% are singletons and the top ten take roughly 7.7%. In addition, the sample was reused for a study of T cells in Graves' hyperthyroidism and ophthalmopathy.

The sample was peripheral blood mononuclear cells (PBMCs), taken at new diagnosis, from a patient treated with antithyroid drugs. The source of these receptors is a woman between 35 and 50 years old with Graves disease.

This clonotype was observed at least ten times. This rearrangement joins TRBV7-3 to TRBJ2-1; 12 nucleotides match TRBD2. J gave up 7 bases and V 5 bases, and 6 bases lay outside the gene matches. Germline V gene data show CDR1 as SGHTA and CDR2 as FQGTGA. CDR3 length: 15 amino acids. The DNA of the CDR3 is TGTGCCAGCAGCATACTAGCGGGAGGTTGGAATGAGCAGTTCTTC. The encoded protein is CASSILAGGWNEQFF.

This clonotype was picked up a small number of times. In DNA, the CDR3 is TGCGCCAGCAGCCAAGAATCGGAGGACTATGGCTACACCTTC. This translates into CASSQESEDYGYTF. The chain has TRBV4-1 and TRBJ1-2; unclear D gene. The CDR3 consists of 14 residues. Trimming took 0 bases from V and 3 from J, leaving 8 bases between them. Germline V gives CDR1 MGHRA, CDR2 YSYEKL.

The table lists this clonotype with many counts. The chain uses TRBV12-3 or TRBV12-4 and TRBJ1-5; D not certain. V shed 4 bases and J shed 5 bases, with 6 bases lying between them. The CDR3 extends over 12 amino acids. The CDR3 region is CASSWNDQPQHF. CDR3 DNA: TGTGCCAGCAGTTGGAATGATCAGCCCCAGCATTTT.

This clonotype has only a few counts. The rearrangement uses TRBV7-2 and TRBJ2-1, with 13 bases aligning to TRBD2. V lost 3 bases and J lost 5; bases outside the gene matches: 13. In germline, CDR1 is SGHTA, CDR2 FQGNSA. There are 19 residues in the CDR3. DNA of the CDR3: TGTGCCAGCAGCTTCGGACCCTCCGTACTAGCGGGAGGGGACAATGAGCAGTTCTTC. Its translation is CASSFGPSVLAGGDNEQFF.

In this sample, this clonotype turned up many times. This chain connects TRBV4-1 to TRBJ2-1; the D is unclear. The germline gives CDR1 MGHRA, CDR2 YSYEKL. The CDR3 extends over 14 amino acids. Trimming left V 4 bases short and J 6 bases short, with 13 bases between. The CDR3 loop reads CASSPRNDGNEQFF. CDR3 bases: TGCGCCAGCAGCCCCAGGAACGACGGCAATGAGCAGTTCTTC.

The table lists this clonotype with many counts. V gene TRBV29-1 combines with J gene TRBJ2-3; 9 bases line up with TRBD1. This CDR3 is built from 15 residues. V gave up 1 base and J gave up 2 bases; unmatched junction bases: 4. Looked up from germline, CDR1 is SQVTM and CDR2 is ANQGSEA. The CDR3 loop reads CSVEVTGGTTDTQYF. As DNA, the CDR3 is TGCAGCGTTGAAGTGACAGGGGGGACCACAGATACGCAGTATTTT.

Concerning this clonotype itself: The final CDR3 position lacks the conserved phenylalanine or tryptophan, pointing to a likely read error. The DNA is left out, because the CDR3 cannot be placed on it with certainty; the CDR3 is given as TCRdb lists it. This rearrangement joins TRBV28 to TRBJ2-3. The CDR3 spans 14 residues, counting both ends. Germline CDR1 is MDHEN and CDR2 is SYDVKM. This chain's CDR3 is CASSFMSREETQYL.

Of note for this clonotype: This may be a read error, as it is one base from a much larger clone. V is TRBV18 and J is TRBJ2-1; 8 bases fit TRBD2. Germline V CDR1 and CDR2: KGHSH, LQKENI. The CDR3 extends over 15 amino acids. This CDR3 is CASSPGTGGSDEQCF. The CDR3 region has the DNA TGTGCCAGCTCACCAGGGACGGGAGGGTCCGATGAGCAGTGCTTC.

In its sample, this clonotype was seen many times. This chain joins TRBV6-5 and TRBJ2-1; 8 bases line up with TRBD2. CDR3 length: 15 residues. The V segment lost 2 bases and the J segment 8 bases; nucleotides outside the gene matches: 8. The germline V gene has CDR1 MNHEY and CDR2 SVGAGI. DNA of the CDR3: TGTGCCAGCAGTTACACAGGGACTAGTCGCGATGAGCAGTTCTTC. Translating it yields CASSYTGTSRDEQFF.

There are many counts of this clonotype. The V and J genes are TRBV30 and TRBJ2-3; D possibly corresponds to TRBD2 (5 bases). The CDR3 sequence is 15 residues long. With 0 bases removed from V and 2 bases from J, the gap between germline ends came to 12 bases. Germline CDR1 is GTSNPN and CDR2 is SVGIG (reference sequence). In DNA form, the CDR3 reads TGTGCCTGGAGTGTGGGTCGGGGATCCACAGATACGCAGTATTTT. Its translation: CAWSVGRGSTDTQYF.

This clonotype came up a few times. With a much larger clone just one base away, this may be a read error. This chain joins TRBV11-3 and TRBJ2-1; the match to TRBD1 covers 12 bases. Germline CDR1 SGHNT, CDR2 YENEEA. V dropped 5 bases and J dropped 3; count of bases not matched to a gene: 8. The CDR3 has 17 amino acids. The CDR3 protein is CASSDRDRGPHYNEQFF. In DNA, the CDR3 is TGTGCCAGCAGCGACCGGGACAGGGGGCCGCACTACAATGAGCAGTTCTTC.

This clonotype was picked up many times. The CDR3 here is CAWTAGEKQFF. In DNA, the CDR3 is TGTGCCTGGACGGCGGGAGAAAAGCAGTTCTTC. V gene TRBV30 combines with J gene TRBJ2-1; TRBD2 matches 7 bases. V lost 4 bases to trimming and J lost 11 bases; unmatched junction nucleotides: 5. Germline V CDR1 and CDR2: GTSNPN, SVGIG (reference sequence). The CDR3 runs 11 residues. Together with reference TRBV30 and TRBJ2-1, the CDR3 gives the full variable domain: SQTIHQWPATLVQPVGSPLSLECTVEGTSNPNLYWYRQAAGRGLQLLFYSVGIGQISSEVPQNLSASRPQDRQFILSSKKLLLSDSGFYLCAWTAGEKQFFGPGTRLTVL.

Ten or more counts support this clonotype. The rearrangement links TRBV27 to TRBJ2-5, with 7 bases that match TRBD1. Germline CDR1 is MNHEY and CDR2 is SMNVEV (reference sequence). The CDR3 has 15 residues. J lost 2 bases, V lost 3 bases, and 6 bases had no gene match. Written as DNA, the CDR3 is TGTGCCAGCAGTTTTGCCTCAGGGGGACAAGAGACCCAGTACTTC. It specifies CASSFASGGQETQYF.

This clonotype was seen a handful of times. This sequence joins TRBV5-1 and TRBJ1-1; possibly TRBD1 for D (6 bases). Trimming took 4 bases from V and 2 from J, leaving 12 bases between them. The germline gives CDR1 SGHRS, CDR2 YFSETQ. This CDR3 spans 14 amino acids. In DNA, the CDR3 is TGCGCCAGCAGCCAACAGGGTTTCAACACTGAAGCTTTCTTT. As protein: CASSQQGFNTEAFF.

This clonotype was seen ten or more times. The rearrangement uses TRBV6-5 and TRBJ1-6; tentative D call: TRBD1 (5 bases). V dropped 4 bases and J dropped 4 bases, with 14 bases sitting between them. This CDR3 contains 16 residues. The germline V gene encodes CDR1 MNHEY and CDR2 SVGAGI. CDR3 loop: CASSSTAGRYNSPLHF. The CDR3 DNA reads TGTGCCAGCAGTTCGACAGCGGGGCGATATAATTCACCCCTCCACTTT.

This clonotype has a count of ten or more. The rearrangement uses TRBV12-5 and TRBJ2-3; TRBD2 agrees at 10 bases. The CDR3 length is 15 residues. Germline V CDR1 and CDR2: LGHNT, FRNRAP. Germline trimming cut 3 bases from V and 1 base from J; bases unmatched to any gene: 1. This CDR3 is CASGFSGRGTDTQYF. Here the CDR3 DNA reads TGTGCTAGTGGTTTCAGCGGGAGGGGCACAGATACGCAGTATTTT.

At least ten counts were recorded for this clonotype. V usage is TRBV27 and J usage is TRBJ1-1, with D perhaps matching TRBD1 (5 bases). The germline V gene encodes CDR1 MNHEY and CDR2 SMNVEV (reference sequence). V was clipped by 5 bases and J by 4 bases, with 14 bases between them. The CDR3 contains 14 residues. The CDR3 coding sequence is TGTGCCAGCAGTAACCAGGGAGGAGGCACTGAAGCTTTCTTT. Encoded protein: CASSNQGGGTEAFF.

In this sample, this clonotype turned up many times. The chain links TRBV28 to TRBJ2-2; no firm D call. V shed 7 bases and J shed 7 bases, with 10 bases lying between them. The CDR3 is 12 amino acids. Per the germline V gene, CDR1 is MDHEN and CDR2 is SYDVKM. CDR3 protein: CASTSGVGELFF. DNA of the CDR3: TGTGCCAGCACCTCCGGAGTCGGGGAGCTGTTTTTT.

The table lists this clonotype with many counts. The V and J genes are TRBV11-3 and TRBJ2-5, with 8 bases fitting TRBD2. Germline trimming cut 5 bases from V and 1 base from J; bases unmatched to any gene: 15. Germline V lookup: CDR1 SGHNT, CDR2 YENEEA. The length of the CDR3 is 18 residues. The CDR3 region is CASSHGLAVSFFQETQYF. Written as DNA, the CDR3 is TGTGCCAGCAGCCACGGACTAGCCGTCTCATTCTTCCAAGAGACCCAGTACTTC. Variable domain in full (rest from reference TRBV11-3 and TRBJ2-5): EAGVVQSPRYKIIEKKQPVAFWCNPISGHNTLYWYLQNLGQGPELLIRYENEEAVDDSQLPKDRFSAERLKGVDSTLKIQPAELGDSAVYLCASSHGLAVSFFQETQYFGPGTRLLVL.

The rearrangement links TRBV4-1 to TRBJ2-7, with TRBD1 as a possible D gene (5 bases). The V end lost 4 bases, the J end lost 3 bases, and 10 bases lay between the germline ends. Germline-derived CDR1 and CDR2 are MGHRA and YSYEKL. There are 13 residues in the CDR3. In DNA form, the CDR3 reads TGCGCCAGCAGCCTCGAGGACAACTACGAGCAGTACTTC. It codes for CASSLEDNYEQYF.

This clonotype showed up many times. This rearrangement joins TRBV27 to TRBJ1-2; D uncertain. Germline V gives CDR1 MNHEY, CDR2 SMNVEV (reference sequence). The CDR3 totals 16 residues. Trimming cost V 0 bases and J 4 bases, with 15 bases left between them. CDR3 residues: CASSLSVKGGPYGYTF. Written as DNA, the CDR3 is TGTGCCAGCAGTTTATCGGTGAAGGGAGGGCCCTATGGCTACACCTTC.

The chain couples TRBV20-1 to TRBJ2-7; unclear D gene. The J call is in doubt because the DNA end fits TRBJ2-3 better. CDR1 and CDR2 from the germline V gene are DFQATT and SNEGSKA (reference sequence). This CDR3 has 11 residues. CDR3 DNA: TGCAGTGCTATAGTGCGGGATACGCAGTATTTT. It specifies CSAIVRDTQYF.

This sequence joins TRBV4-3 and TRBJ1-4, with a possible D match to TRBD1 (5 bases). This CDR3 has 17 amino acids. V lost 0 bases, J lost 0 bases, and 11 bases lay in between. The germline gives CDR1 LGHNA, CDR2 YSLEER. This CDR3 is CASSQDSPGPTNEKLFF. In DNA form, the CDR3 reads TGCGCCAGCAGCCAAGATTCGCCAGGGCCAACTAATGAAAAACTGTTTTTT.

The chain joins TRBV6-1 to TRBJ2-3; D may be TRBD2 (5 bases). V was shortened by 7 bases and J by 2 bases, with 13 bases between the two germline ends. The CDR3 is 14 amino acids. Germline CDR1 MNHNS, CDR2 SASEGT. The CDR3 DNA reads as TGTGCCAGCACCCTCCCGGGATACACAGATACGCAGTATTTT. Protein: CASTLPGYTDTQYF.

There are a few counts of this clonotype. The chain carries TRBV6-1 and TRBJ2-5, with a possible D match to TRBD1 (5 bases). CDR3 length: 13 residues. Deletions cut 8 bases from V and 1 base from J, with 11 bases between. Germline V gene data show CDR1 as MNHNS and CDR2 as SASEGT. The chain's CDR3 is CASARTLQETQYF. DNA for the CDR3: TGTGCCAGCGCCCGGACACTCCAAGAGACCCAGTACTTC.

V is TRBV10-2 and J is TRBJ1-2; D is possibly TRBD1 (6 bases). Germline V gene sequence: CDR1 WSHSY, CDR2 SAAADI. V was cut by 2 bases and J by 2 bases, with 6 bases left in between. The CDR3 has 13 amino acids. The CDR3 nucleotides are TGCGCCAGCAGTGAGGGACAGAACTATGGCTACACCTTC. This sequence encodes CASSEGQNYGYTF.

This clonotype has a count of ten or more. V and J are TRBV11-2 and TRBJ2-1; 11 bases match TRBD2. V gave up 6 bases and J gave up 10 bases; unmatched junction bases: 11. Germline V gene sequence: CDR1 SGHAT, CDR2 FQNNGV. The CDR3 has 15 residues. Here the CDR3 reads CASRDSGRGSWEQFF. The CDR3 DNA sequence: TGTGCCAGCAGAGATAGCGGGAGGGGGTCGTGGGAGCAGTTCTTC. The whole variable domain, remainder taken from reference TRBV11-2 and TRBJ2-1, is EAGVAQSPRYKIIEKRQSVAFWCNPISGHATLYWYQQILGQGPKLLIQFQNNGVVDDSQLPKDRFSAERLKGVDSTLKIQPAKLEDSAVYLCASRDSGRGSWEQFFGPGTRLTVL.

The V call is TRBV5-5, the J call TRBJ1-2; 9 bases line up with TRBD1. The germline CDR1 and CDR2 sequences are SGHKS and YYEKEE (reference sequence). V shed 3 bases, J shed 6 bases, and the junction held 6 bases outside the gene matches. The CDR3 is made up of 14 amino acids. CDR3 nucleotide sequence: TGTGCCAGCAGCTGGGGACAGGGTTTAGATGGCTACACCTTC. Encoded protein: CASSWGQGLDGYTF.

This clonotype was detected once. One base away lies a much larger clone, so this may be a sequencing read error. The CDR3 protein is CASSLAPAGVRDEQFF. CDR3 coding DNA: TGTGCCAGCAGCTTAGCCCCAGCGGGAGTTCGAGATGAGCAGTTCTTC. The J gene is TRBJ2-1, the V gene TRBV11-3; 8 nucleotides line up with TRBD2. Trimming took 1 base from V and 8 from J; bases not matched to a gene: 10. CDR3 length: 16 amino acids. Germline lookup yields CDR1 SGHNT and CDR2 YENEEA.

This clonotype occurred a few times. V and J are TRBV3-1 and TRBJ2-6; D ambiguous. The CDR3 has 17 residues. Trimming shortened V by 1 base and J by 2 bases, and 12 bases separated the two germline ends. In germline, CDR1 is LGHDT, CDR2 YNNKEL (reference sequence). DNA of the CDR3: TGTGCCAGCAGCCAAGTATTGGGGTCGGCTGGGGCCAACGTCCTGACTTTC. Amino acid sequence: CASSQVLGSAGANVLTF.

The sample holds many counts of this clonotype. V is TRBV28 and J is TRBJ2-3; D unresolved. Looked up from germline, CDR1 is MDHEN and CDR2 is SYDVKM. Trimming stripped 6 bases from V and 1 base from J, with 11 bases between. CDR3 length: 14 residues. CDR3 DNA sequence: TGTGCCAGCAGCTTAGTACGGGGCACAGATACGCAGTATTTT. It is translated as CASSLVRGTDTQYF.